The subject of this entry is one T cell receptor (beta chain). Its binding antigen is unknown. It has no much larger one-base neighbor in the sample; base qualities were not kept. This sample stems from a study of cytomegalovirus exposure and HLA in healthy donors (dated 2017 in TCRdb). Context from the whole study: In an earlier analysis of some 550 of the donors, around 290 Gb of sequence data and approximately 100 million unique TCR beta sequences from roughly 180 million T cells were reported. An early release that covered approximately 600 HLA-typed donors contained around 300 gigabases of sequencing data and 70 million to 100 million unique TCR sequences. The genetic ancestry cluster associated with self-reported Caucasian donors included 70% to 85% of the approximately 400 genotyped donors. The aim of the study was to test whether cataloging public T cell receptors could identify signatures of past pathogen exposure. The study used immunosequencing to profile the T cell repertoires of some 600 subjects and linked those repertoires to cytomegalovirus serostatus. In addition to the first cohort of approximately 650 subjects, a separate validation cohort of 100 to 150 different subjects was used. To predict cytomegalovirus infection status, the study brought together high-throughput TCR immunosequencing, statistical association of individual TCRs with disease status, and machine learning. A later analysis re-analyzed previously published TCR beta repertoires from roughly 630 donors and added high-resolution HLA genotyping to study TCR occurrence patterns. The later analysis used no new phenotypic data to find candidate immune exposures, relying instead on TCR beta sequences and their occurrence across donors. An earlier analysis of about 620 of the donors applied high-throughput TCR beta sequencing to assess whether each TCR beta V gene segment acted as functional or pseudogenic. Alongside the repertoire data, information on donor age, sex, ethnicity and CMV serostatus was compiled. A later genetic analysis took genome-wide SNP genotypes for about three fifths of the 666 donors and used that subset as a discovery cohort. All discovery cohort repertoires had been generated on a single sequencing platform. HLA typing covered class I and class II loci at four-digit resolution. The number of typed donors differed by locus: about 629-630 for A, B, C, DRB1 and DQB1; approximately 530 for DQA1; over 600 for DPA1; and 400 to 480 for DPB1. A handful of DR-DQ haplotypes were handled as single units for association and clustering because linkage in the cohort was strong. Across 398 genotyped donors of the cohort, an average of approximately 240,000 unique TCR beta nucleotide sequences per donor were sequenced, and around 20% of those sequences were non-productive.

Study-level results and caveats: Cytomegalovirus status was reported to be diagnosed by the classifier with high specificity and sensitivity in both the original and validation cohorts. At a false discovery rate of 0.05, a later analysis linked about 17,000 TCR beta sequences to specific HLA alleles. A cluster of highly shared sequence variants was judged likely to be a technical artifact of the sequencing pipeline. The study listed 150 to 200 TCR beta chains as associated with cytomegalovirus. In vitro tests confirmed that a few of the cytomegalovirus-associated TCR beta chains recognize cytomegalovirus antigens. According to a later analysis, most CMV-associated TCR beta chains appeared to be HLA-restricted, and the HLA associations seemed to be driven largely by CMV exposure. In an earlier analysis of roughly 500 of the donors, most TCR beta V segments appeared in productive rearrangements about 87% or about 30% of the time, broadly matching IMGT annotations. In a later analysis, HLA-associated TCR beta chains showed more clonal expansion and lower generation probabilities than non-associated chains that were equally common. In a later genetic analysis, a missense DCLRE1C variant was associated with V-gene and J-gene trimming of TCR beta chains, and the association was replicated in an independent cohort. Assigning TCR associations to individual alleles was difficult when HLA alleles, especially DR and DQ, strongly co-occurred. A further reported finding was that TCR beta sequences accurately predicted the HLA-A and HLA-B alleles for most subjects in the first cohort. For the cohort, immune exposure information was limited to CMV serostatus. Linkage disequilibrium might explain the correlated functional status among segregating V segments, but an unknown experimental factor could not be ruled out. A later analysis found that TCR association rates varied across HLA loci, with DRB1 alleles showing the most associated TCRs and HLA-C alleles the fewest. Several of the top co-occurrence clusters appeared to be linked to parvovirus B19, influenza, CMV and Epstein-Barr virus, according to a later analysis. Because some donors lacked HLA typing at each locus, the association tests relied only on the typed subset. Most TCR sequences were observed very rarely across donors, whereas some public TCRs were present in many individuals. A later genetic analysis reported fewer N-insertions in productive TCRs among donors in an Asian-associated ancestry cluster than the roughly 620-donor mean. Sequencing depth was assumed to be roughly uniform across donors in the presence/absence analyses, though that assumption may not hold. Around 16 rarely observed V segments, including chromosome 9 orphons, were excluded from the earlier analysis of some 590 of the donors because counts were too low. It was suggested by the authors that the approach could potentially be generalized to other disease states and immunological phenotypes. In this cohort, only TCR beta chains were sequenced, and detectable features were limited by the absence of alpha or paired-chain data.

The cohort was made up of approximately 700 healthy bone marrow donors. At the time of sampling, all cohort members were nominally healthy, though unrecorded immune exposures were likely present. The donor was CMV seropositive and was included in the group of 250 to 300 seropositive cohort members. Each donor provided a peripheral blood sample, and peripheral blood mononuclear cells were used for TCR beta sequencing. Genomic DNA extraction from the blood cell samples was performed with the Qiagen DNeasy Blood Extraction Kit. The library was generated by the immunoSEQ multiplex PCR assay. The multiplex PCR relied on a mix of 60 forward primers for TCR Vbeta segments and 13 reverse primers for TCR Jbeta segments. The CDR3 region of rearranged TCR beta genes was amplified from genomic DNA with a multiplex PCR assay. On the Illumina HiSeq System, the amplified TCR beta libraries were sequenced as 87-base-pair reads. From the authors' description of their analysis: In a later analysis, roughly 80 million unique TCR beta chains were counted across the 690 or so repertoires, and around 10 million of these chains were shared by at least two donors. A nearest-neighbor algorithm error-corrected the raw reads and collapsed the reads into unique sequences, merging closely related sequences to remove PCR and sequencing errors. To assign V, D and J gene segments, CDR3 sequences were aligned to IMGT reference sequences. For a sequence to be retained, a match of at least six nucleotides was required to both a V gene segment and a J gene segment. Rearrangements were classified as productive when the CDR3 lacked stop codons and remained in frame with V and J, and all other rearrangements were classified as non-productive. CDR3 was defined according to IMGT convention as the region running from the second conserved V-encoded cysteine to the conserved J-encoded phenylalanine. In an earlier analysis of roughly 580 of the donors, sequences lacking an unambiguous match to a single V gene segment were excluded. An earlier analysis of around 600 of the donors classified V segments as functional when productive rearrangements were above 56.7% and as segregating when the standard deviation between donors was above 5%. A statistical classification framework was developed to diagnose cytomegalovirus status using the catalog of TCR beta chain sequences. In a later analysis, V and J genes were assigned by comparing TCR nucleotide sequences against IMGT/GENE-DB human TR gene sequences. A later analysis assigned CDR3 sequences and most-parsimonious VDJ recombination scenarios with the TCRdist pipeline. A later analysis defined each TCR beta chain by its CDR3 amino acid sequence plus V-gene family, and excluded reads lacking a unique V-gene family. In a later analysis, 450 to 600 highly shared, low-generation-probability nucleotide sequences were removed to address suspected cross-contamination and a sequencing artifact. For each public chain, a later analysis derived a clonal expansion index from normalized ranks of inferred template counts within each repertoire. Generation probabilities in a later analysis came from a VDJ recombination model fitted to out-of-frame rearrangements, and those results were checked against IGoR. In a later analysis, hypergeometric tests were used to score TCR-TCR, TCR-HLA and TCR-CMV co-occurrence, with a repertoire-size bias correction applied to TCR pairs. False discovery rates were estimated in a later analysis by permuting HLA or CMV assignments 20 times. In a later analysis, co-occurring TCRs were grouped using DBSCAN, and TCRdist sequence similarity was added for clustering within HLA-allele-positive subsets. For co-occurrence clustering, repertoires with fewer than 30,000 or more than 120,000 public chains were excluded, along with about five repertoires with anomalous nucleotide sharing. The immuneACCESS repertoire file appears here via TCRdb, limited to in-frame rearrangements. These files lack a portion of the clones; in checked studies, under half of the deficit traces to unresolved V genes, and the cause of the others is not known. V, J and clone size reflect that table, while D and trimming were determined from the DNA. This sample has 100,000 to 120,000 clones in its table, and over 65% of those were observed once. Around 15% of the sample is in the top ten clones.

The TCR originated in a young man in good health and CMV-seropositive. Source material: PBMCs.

CDR3 loop: CASSPIQGVNQPQHF. The DNA is as follows: TGCGCCAGCAGCCCAATACAGGGGGTTAATCAGCCCCAGCATTTT. Rearrangement joined TRBV4-1 to TRBJ1-5; TRBD1 matches 8 bases in the middle. CDR1 and CDR2 were assigned from the germline V gene as MGHRA and YSYEKL. Inclusive of the bounding cysteine and phenylalanine, the CDR3 is 15 residues long. This entry keeps only the CDR3 DNA: 45 bases, framed from base 1. Clipping removes 4 bases from V and 4 bases from J, with 6 as the unmatched junction base count.